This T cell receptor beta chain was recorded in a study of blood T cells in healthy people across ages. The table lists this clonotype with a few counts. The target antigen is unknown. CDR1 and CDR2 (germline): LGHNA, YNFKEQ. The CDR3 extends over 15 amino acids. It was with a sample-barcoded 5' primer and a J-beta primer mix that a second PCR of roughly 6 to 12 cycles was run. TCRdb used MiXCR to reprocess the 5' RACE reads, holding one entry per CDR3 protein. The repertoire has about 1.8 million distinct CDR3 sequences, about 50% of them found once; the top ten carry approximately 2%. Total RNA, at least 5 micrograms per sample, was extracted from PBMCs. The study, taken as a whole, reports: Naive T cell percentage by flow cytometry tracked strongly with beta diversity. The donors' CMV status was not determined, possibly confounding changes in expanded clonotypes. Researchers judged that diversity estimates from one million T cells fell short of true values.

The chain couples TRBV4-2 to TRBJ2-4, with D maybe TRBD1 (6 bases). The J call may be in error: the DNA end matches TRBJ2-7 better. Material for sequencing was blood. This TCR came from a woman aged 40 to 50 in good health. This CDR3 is CASSQPSTGSYEQYF. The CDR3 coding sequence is TGTGCCAGCAGCCAACCCTCGACAGGATCCTACGAGCAGTACTTC.